Listed below are T cell receptor beta chains from one sample, sequenced in a study of OX40 agonist ivuxolimab in advanced cancers. Method: immunoSEQ multiplex PCR; TCRdb's copy keeps in-frame clones and lacks some. This table has tens of thousands of clones, around nine tenths appearing once. Sequenced here: CD4+ or CD8+ T cells sorted from blood, sampled in a trial of the OX40 agonist ivuxolimab. The receptors stem from an adult with an advanced solid tumor such as melanoma, head and neck, liver or kidney cancer. Both conserved end residues are part of each CDR3.

v_gene,j_gene,CDR3aa
TRBV5-1,TRBJ2-5,CASSSPGYETQYF
TRBV4-1,TRBJ2-7,CASSQDPDRSYEQYF
TRBV27,TRBJ1-1,CASRPWGANTEAFF
TRBV9,TRBJ1-4,CASSVQGGRGEKLFF
TRBV9,TRBJ2-2,CASSVASSTGELFF
TRBV18,TRBJ2-2,CASSPLVPSNTGELFF
TRBV5-5,TRBJ1-3,CASSLGGQGNTIYF
TRBV19,TRBJ1-5,CASSGSQGMGDQPQHF
TRBV18,TRBJ2-5,CASSQLGQGAGRETQYF
TRBV5-1,TRBJ2-3,CASSKDRGSTDTQYF
TRBV11-3,TRBJ1-1,CASSPDQTEAFF
TRBV6-1,TRBJ1-6,CASNQDNPSPLHF
TRBV12-2,.,CASRSPPGTASYEQYF
TRBV15,TRBJ2-7,CATSRIPRLGEEQYF
TRBV28,TRBJ1-2,CASKLSRGREDGYTF
TRBV7-2,TRBJ2-7,CASSSRGGRLYEQYF
TRBV19,TRBJ1-1,CASSTTGALIHTEAFF
TRBV18,TRBJ1-3,CASSPPSMSSSGNTIYF
TRBV9,TRBJ2-1,CASNRQGLYNEQFF
TRBV2,TRBJ2-5,CASSSEETQYF
TRBV19,TRBJ2-6,CATNRGQTSGANVLTF
TRBV6-5,TRBJ2-2,CASRVAGEKSGELFF
TRBV14,TRBJ2-1,CASSLPGTGAWQFF
TRBV7-5,TRBJ2-3,CARSLKTSGGISSGDTQYF
TRBV29-1,TRBJ2-2,CTIGTSNTGELFF
TRBV5-4,TRBJ1-2,CASNRGGSYGYTF
TRBV28,TRBJ1-2,CASSNLRQVLYGYTF
TRBV11-2,TRBJ1-2,CASRYAGTLGYGYTF
TRBV6-5,TRBJ2-7,CASSSTGGNSYEQYF
TRBV19,TRBJ1-4,CATRWGEKLFF
TRBV10-1,TRBJ2-2,CASSPGAGAGELFF
TRBV21-1,TRBJ1-2,CASSKDSVDSPYGYTF
TRBV19,TRBJ1-5,CASSFRQGAGNQPQHF
TRBV6-1,TRBJ1-2,CASSDIGPSSGYTF
TRBV18,TRBJ2-6,CASSPPGVGLDSGANVLTF
TRBV23-1,TRBJ2-2,CASSQSLSGLAEGTGELFF
TRBV23-1,TRBJ2-7,CASRSGGANEQYF
TRBV14,TRBJ2-3,CASSLKRKGGTQYF
TRBV4-1,TRBJ1-4,CASSQEDRRNEKLFF
TRBV30,TRBJ2-1,CASEGPYNEQFF
TRBV14,TRBJ2-7,CASSLGHLSYEEQYF
TRBV27,TRBJ2-7,CASSSAGRAGGLYEQYF
TRBV9,TRBJ2-6,CASTTMLGGSGANVLTF
TRBV7-8,TRBJ1-5,CASSLARVLSSANQPQHF